The present entry profiles one TCR beta chain with its context. Its specificity is not known. This CDR3 spans 11 amino acids. Trimming removed 5 bases at V and 7 bases at J, with 8 bases between. Germline V gene lookup returns CDR1 GTSNPN and CDR2 SVGIG (reference sequence). The data are from a study of T cells in Graves' hyperthyroidism and ophthalmopathy. General observations from the study: Ophthalmopathy prediction by the model preceded onset by a median roughly 6 months. Through a model of 13 V-J features, ophthalmopathy was separated from stable hyperthyroidism.

Newly diagnosed hyperthyroidism, duration under 2 months, in patients aged 18 to 65. Clinical symptoms, serum thyroxine and TRAb, thyroid ultrasound and orbital computed tomography were used for the diagnoses. TCR beta CDR3 regions were amplified from RNA transcripts. During a first-round RT-PCR of the TCR CDR3, the HTBI primer set was used. MiXCR, applied by TCRdb to the multiplex PCR reads, yields one record per CDR3 protein. The sample lists about 540,000 distinct CDR3 sequences, 35% to 55% occurring once. The TCR originated in a woman aged 18-35 years with Graves' hyperthyroidism. The gene calls are TRBV30 and TRBJ2-2, with D uncertain. Sequenced material: peripheral blood or thyroid tissue (not recorded which). CDR3 in amino acids: CAWGAGGELFF. CDR3 nucleotides: TGTGCCTGGGGTGCCGGCGGGGAGCTGTTTTTT.